This T cell receptor beta chain was identified in a study of blood T cell repertoires in COVID-19. The CDR3 sequence is 13 residues long. V lost 0 bases and J lost 4, with 6 bases in between. Per the germline V gene, CDR1 is SGHRS and CDR2 is YFSETQ. Original methodology: The assay estimated nucleated cells by amplifying reference gene primers. Measured with immunoSEQ multiplex PCR; TCRdb has only the in-frame clones, and not every one. V, J and clone size are taken as reported in that table, and D and trimming were inferred from the DNA itself. The sample consists of approximately 440,000 clones, about nine tenths of them appearing once. Everyone who took part was 18 to 89 years old, and they came from about two dozen US areas. Concerning this clone itself: Other DNA variants within this sample encode the same CDR3.

The V and J genes are TRBV5-1 and TRBJ2-3, with D possibly matching TRBD1 (6 bases). The sample consisted of PBMCs or T cells enriched from blood (not recorded which). The TCR originated in a woman aged 18-29 years who had recovered from COVID-19. Written as DNA, the CDR3 is TGCGCCAGCAGCTTGGAGGGGGCAGATACGCAGTATTTT. It yields the protein CASSLEGADTQYF.